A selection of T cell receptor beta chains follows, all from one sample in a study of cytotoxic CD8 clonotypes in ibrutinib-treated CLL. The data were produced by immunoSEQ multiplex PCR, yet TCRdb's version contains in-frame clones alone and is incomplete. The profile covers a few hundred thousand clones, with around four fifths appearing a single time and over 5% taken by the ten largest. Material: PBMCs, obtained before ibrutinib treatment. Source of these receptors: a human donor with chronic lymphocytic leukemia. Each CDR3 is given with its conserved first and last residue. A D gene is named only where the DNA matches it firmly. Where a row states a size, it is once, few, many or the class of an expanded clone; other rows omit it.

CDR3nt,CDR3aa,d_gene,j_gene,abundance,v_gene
TGTGCCAGCAGCAGGGGAGCGGCAGGGAATGAGCAGTTCTTC,CASSRGAAGNEQFF,-,TRBJ2-1,few,TRBV27
TGCGCCAGCAGCCAACGTAGCGGAGGGAGCTCCTACAATGAGCAGTTCTTC,CASSQRSGGSSYNEQFF,-,TRBJ2-1,-,TRBV4-3
TGTGCCATCAGTGAAACAGGGTTCCCAAACTATGGCTACACCTTC,CAISETGFPNYGYTF,-,TRBJ1-2,-,TRBV10-3
TGCAGCGTTGCACAGGGGCGATACGAGCAGTACTTC,CSVAQGRYEQYF,TRBD1,TRBJ2-7,-,TRBV29-1
TGTGCCAGCACCGACACTCGGGGAGGGATCAACTCCTACGAGCAGTACTTC,CASTDTRGGINSYEQYF,TRBD2,TRBJ2-7,-,TRBV7-9
TGCAGCGTAGGACAGGGCACTGAAGCTTTCTTT,CSVGQGTEAFF,TRBD1,TRBJ1-1,-,TRBV29-1
TGCGCCAGCAGCTTTGACAGCCGGTACTACGAGCAGTACTTC,CASSFDSRYYEQYF,-,TRBJ2-7,once,TRBV5-1
TGTGCCACCAGCACTCGATACAGGGGGAGCAATCAGCCCCAGCATTTT,CATSTRYRGSNQPQHF,TRBD1,TRBJ1-5,few,TRBV15
TGCGCCAGCGGACTAGCGGATTCCTACGAGCAGTACTTC,CASGLADSYEQYF,TRBD2,TRBJ2-7,-,TRBV5-1
TGCGCCAGCAGCAGAGAAACAGGAGTCAATCAGCCCCAGCATTTT,CASSRETGVNQPQHF,-,TRBJ1-5,-,TRBV4-3
TGTGCCAGCAGCTTGGACAGGGCGAGAGAGACCCAGTACTTC,CASSLDRARETQYF,TRBD1,TRBJ2-5,once,TRBV7-8
TGTGCCAGCAGCTTGTTGGATTTGGGAGAGACCCAGTACTTC,CASSLLDLGETQYF,-,TRBJ2-5,-,TRBV5-6
TGCGCCAGCCGCCGGGAAACCTACGAGCAGTACTTC,CASRRETYEQYF,-,TRBJ2-7,-,TRBV5-1
TGTGCCAGCAGCCCCGCTCGGAGTAGTACCTACGAGCAGTACTTC,CASSPARSSTYEQYF,-,TRBJ2-7,-,TRBV7-2
TGTGCCAGCAACGGACGGAGTAATGAAAAACTGTTTTTT,CASNGRSNEKLFF,-,TRBJ1-4,once,TRBV14
TGTGCCAGCAGCAAACAGTGGAACACTGAAGCTTTCTTT,CASSKQWNTEAFF,-,TRBJ1-1,-,TRBV7-9
TGCAGCGTTTCGACAGGGATGAACACTGAAGCTTTCTTT,CSVSTGMNTEAFF,TRBD1,TRBJ1-1,-,TRBV29-1
TGTGCCATCAGTGAAGGACTAGCGGGAAACAATGAGCAGTTCTTC,CAISEGLAGNNEQFF,TRBD2,TRBJ2-1,-,TRBV10-3
TGTGCCAGCAGTTTGGGGACAGGGACCTACAATGAGCAGTTCTTC,CASSLGTGTYNEQFF,TRBD1,TRBJ2-1,-,TRBV27
TGTGCCACGCAAGGGGCCCAATACAATGAGCAGTTCTTC,CATQGAQYNEQFF,-,TRBJ2-1,-,TRBV6-5
TGTGCCAGCAGCCAAGATTCTAGCGGGCGGGCCTACGAGCAGTACTTC,CASSQDSSGRAYEQYF,TRBD2,TRBJ2-7,-,TRBV4-2
TGTGCCAGCAGTTACCAAGCAGGGGGCTATGGCTACACCTTC,CASSYQAGGYGYTF,TRBD1,TRBJ1-2,few,TRBV6-5
TGTGCCAGCAGCCAAGTGCCGGGAGACCAGAATGAGCAGTTCTTC,CASSQVPGDQNEQFF,-,TRBJ2-1,-,TRBV4-2
TGTGCCAGCAGTTCTGGACAGGGTAACACTGAAGCTTTCTTT,CASSSGQGNTEAFF,TRBD1,TRBJ1-1,-,TRBV28
TGTGCCAGCAGCTTACGTGGGACAGGGGGCAGTGAAGCTTTCTTT,CASSLRGTGGSEAFF,TRBD1,TRBJ1-1,-,TRBV11-2
TGTGCCAGCAGCCGGGGAGGGGGTTATGAGACCCAGTACTTC,CASSRGGGYETQYF,-,TRBJ2-5,-,TRBV9
TGTGCCAGCAGTGAAGCTCAGGGGAACACTGAAGCTTTCTTT,CASSEAQGNTEAFF,-,TRBJ1-1,few,TRBV6-1
TGTGCCAGCACCTCACAGGGAGAGACCCAGTACTTC,CASTSQGETQYF,-,TRBJ2-5,-,TRBV6-5
TGTGCCAGCAGCACACAGGGTTTCGGTCAGCCCCAGCATTTT,CASSTQGFGQPQHF,-,TRBJ1-5,few,TRBV2
TGTGCCAGCAGCGTAAGGGGTTTGAACACTGAAGCTTTCTTT,CASSVRGLNTEAFF,-,TRBJ1-1,-,TRBV9
TGTGCCAGCAGTTGGGCTAGCGGGAGGGCCGGGTATGAGCAGTTCTTC,CASSWASGRAGYEQFF,TRBD2,TRBJ2-1,-,TRBV27
TGTGCCAGCAGCTGGAGATTTAGCTCCTACAATGAGCAGTTCTTC,CASSWRFSSYNEQFF,-,TRBJ2-1,-,TRBV7-2
TGCGCCAGCAGCTTGGGGGCTAGCGGAGACACAGATACGCAGTATTTT,CASSLGASGDTDTQYF,TRBD2,TRBJ2-3,-,TRBV5-1
TGTGCCAGCAGTTACTTTAATGAGCAGTTCTTC,CASSYFNEQFF,-,TRBJ2-1,-,TRBV6-5
TGTGCCTGGACACGGGACTCCTACGAGCAGTACTTC,CAWTRDSYEQYF,-,TRBJ2-7,-,TRBV30
TGTGCCAGCAGCCTCGGGACTCATAGCAATCAGCCCCAGCATTTT,CASSLGTHSNQPQHF,-,TRBJ1-5,few,TRBV7-9
TGTGCCATCCTGGCGGGAGGGGATAACTTTGGTGAGCAGTTCTTC,CAILAGGDNFGEQFF,TRBD2,TRBJ2-1,-,TRBV10-3
TGCGCCAGCAGCCAAGCAATAACACAGGAGAACACTGAAGCTTTCTTT,CASSQAITQENTEAFF,-,TRBJ1-1,-,TRBV4-1
TGCAGCGTTGAAGACGGGGGGAGGGAGCAGTACTTC,CSVEDGGREQYF,TRBD2,TRBJ2-7,-,TRBV29-1
TGTGCCAGCAGCCCTAGGACAGGGGAGGGCAATGAGCAGTTCTTC,CASSPRTGEGNEQFF,TRBD1,TRBJ2-1,-,TRBV9
TGTGCCAGCAGCTTGGAGGGGACTGAAGCTTTCTTT,CASSLEGTEAFF,-,TRBJ1-1,few,TRBV5-4
TGTGCCAGCAGCTTAGAGGTCGGGAGATGGGTAGATACGCAGTATTTT,CASSLEVGRWVDTQYF,-,TRBJ2-3,-,TRBV7-2